This TCR beta chain was profiled in a study of T cells in localized non-small cell lung cancer. Clones were sequenced by immunoSEQ multiplex PCR, and TCRdb holds only the in-frame ones, with some missing. The table has tens of thousands of clones, about four fifths seen once. This clone was recorded once. The clonotype comes from a man aged 40 to 75 with stage III lung adenocarcinoma. The starting material was peripheral blood mononuclear cells, obtained before any cancer treatment.

The CDR3, as DNA: TGTGCCAGTAGTATAGGTAGATCGCGGGGCAATCAGCCCCAGCATTTT. Translating gives CASSIGRSRGNQPQHF. The chain is built from TRBV19 and TRBJ1-5; D remains ambiguous. With 1 base removed from V and 2 bases from J, the gap between germline ends came to 12 bases. The germline V gene encodes CDR1 LNHDA and CDR2 SQIVND (reference sequence). The CDR3 runs to 16 residues.